A single sample gave rise to the 20 T cell receptor beta chains below, sequenced in a study of long-term antiretroviral therapy in people with HIV. Sequencing used immunoSEQ v3.0 at survey level. The method was immunoSEQ multiplex PCR; TCRdb's version includes in-frame clones alone and lacks a portion of them. The sample consists of 20,000 to 25,000 clones, approximately 80% of them appearing once. This specimen consisted of unsorted PBMCs, obtained 0.5 years before starting antiretroviral therapy. The receptors derive from a man aged 35 to 55 with HIV.

The chain combines TRBV11-2 with TRBJ2-1; D is uncertain. The CDR3 length is 10 residues. CDR1 is SGHAT and CDR2 is FQNNGV in the germline V gene. The V end was cut by 4 bases, the J end by 10 bases, with 5 bases between. The CDR3 region has the DNA TGTGCCAGCAGCTCACGAGAGCAGTTCTTC. This encodes CASSSREQFF.

The CDR3 DNA is TGTGCCAGCAGCTTGGCAACTAACACTGAAGCTTTCTTT. Encoded protein: CASSLATNTEAFF. The V call is TRBV7-9, the J call TRBJ1-1; no clear D gene. V lost 3 bases and J 2 bases, leaving 7 bases between the germline ends. The CDR3 is 13 residues long. CDR1 is SEHNR and CDR2 is FQNEAQ in the germline V gene (reference sequence).

V gene TRBV30 combines with J gene TRBJ2-7; D gene uncertain. The CDR3 totals 13 residues. V dropped 3 bases and J dropped 12 bases, with 21 bases sitting between them. Germline V gene data show CDR1 as GTSNPN and CDR2 as SVGIG (reference sequence). In nucleotides, the CDR3 is TGTGCCTGGAGCTTCAGGCTTACAGACCGACTGTACTTC. Translating gives CAWSFRLTDRLYF. Full variable domain (rest looked up from reference TRBV30 and TRBJ2-7): SQTIHQWPATLVQPVGSPLSLECTVEGTSNPNLYWYRQAAGRGLQLLFYSVGIGQISSEVPQNLSASRPQDRQFILSSKKLLLSDSGFYLCAWSFRLTDRLYFGPGTRLTVT.

This sequence joins TRBV5-4 and TRBJ2-6, with TRBD2 matching over 14 bases. Per the germline V gene, CDR1 is SGHNT and CDR2 is YYREEE (reference sequence). Trimming at V came to 5 bases and at J to 4 bases, leaving 2 bases not matched to a gene. The CDR3 extends over 16 amino acids. The CDR3 protein is CASRTSGGGGANVLTF. The CDR3 nucleotides are TGTGCCAGCAGGACTAGCGGGGGGGGCGGGGCCAACGTCCTGACTTTC.

The chain joins TRBV7-2 to TRBJ2-3; the match to TRBD2 covers 9 bases. After removal of 5 bases from V and 4 bases from J, the junction contained 7 bases not matched to a gene. The CDR3 is 15 amino acids. CDR1 and CDR2 (germline): SGHTA, FQGNSA. The CDR3 DNA reads TGTGCCAGCAGCCCCGGGACTAGCTTTTCAGATACGCAGTATTTT. Protein product: CASSPGTSFSDTQYF.

J is TRBJ1-2 and V is TRBV6-5; the D is unclear. Looked up from germline, CDR1 is MNHEY and CDR2 is SVGAGI. This CDR3 has 14 amino acids. The V and J ends lost 0 bases and 2 bases respectively, with 7 bases between them. In DNA, the CDR3 is TGTGCCAGCAGTTACTCGGGGTTAAACTATGGCTACACCTTC. It yields the protein CASSYSGLNYGYTF.

In its sample, this clone was seen once. V is TRBV18 and J is TRBJ2-7, with 7 bases that match TRBD1. The V and J ends lost 5 bases and 0 bases, in that order; junction bases with no gene match: 7. Looked up from germline, CDR1 is KGHSH and CDR2 is LQKENI. This CDR3 comprises 15 residues. The CDR3 nucleotides read TGTGCCAGCTCATTAACGGGACAGATCTCCTACGAGCAGTACTTC. It encodes CASSLTGQISYEQYF. The full variable domain, completed using reference TRBV18 and TRBJ2-7, is NAGVMQNPRHLVRRRGQEARLRCSPMKGHSHVYWYRQLPEEGLKFMVYLQKENIIDESGMPKERFSAEFPKEGPSILRIQQVVRGDSAAYFCASSLTGQISYEQYFGPGTRLTVT.

The chain joins TRBV7-8 to TRBJ2-3; D is possibly TRBD1 (6 bases). CDR3 length equals 14 residues. V was trimmed by 4 bases and J by 4 bases, leaving 12 bases between them. Germline CDR1 and CDR2: SGHVS and FQNEAQ. CDR3 sequence reads: CASSSRTVSDTQYF. The CDR3 DNA sequence: TGTGCCAGCAGCTCAAGGACAGTTTCAGATACGCAGTATTTT.

This chain connects TRBV27 to TRBJ1-1, with 9 bases lining up with TRBD1. Unmatched junction bases numbered 8, after V lost 7 bases and J lost 2 bases. CDR3 length: 15 amino acids. CDR1 is MNHEY and CDR2 is SMNVEV in the germline V gene (reference sequence). CDR3 protein: CASIPWGQGNTEAFF. In nucleotides, the CDR3 is TGTGCCAGCATCCCTTGGGGACAGGGTAACACTGAAGCTTTCTTT.

The J gene is TRBJ2-7, the V gene TRBV5-1, with 8 bases that match TRBD1. Germline V CDR1 and CDR2: SGHRS, YFSETQ. The J segment lost 5 bases and the V segment lost 4 bases, leaving 8 bases of the junction unmatched. The CDR3 runs to 14 residues. CDR3 in DNA: TGCGCCAGCAGCAAGACCGGGACAGGTAACGAGCAGTACTTC. Amino acids: CASSKTGTGNEQYF.

The rearrangement joins TRBV7-2 to TRBJ2-3, with D tentatively TRBD2 (6 bases). CDR3 length: 16 residues. The germline V gene encodes CDR1 SGHTA and CDR2 FQGNSA. The V end lost 4 bases, the J end lost 0 bases, and 14 bases lay between the germline ends. CDR3 residues: CASSSGTSTSTDTQYF. The CDR3 DNA is TGTGCCAGCAGCTCCGGGACTTCAACTAGCACAGATACGCAGTATTTT.

The chain employs TRBV27 and TRBJ2-3, with D possibly being TRBD2 (6 bases). The CDR3 runs to 14 residues. V lost 4 bases to trimming and J lost 3 bases, with 11 bases between them. The germline gives CDR1 MNHEY, CDR2 SMNVEV (reference sequence). Here the CDR3 reads CASSWGDGTDTQYF. CDR3 sequence (DNA): TGTGCCAGCAGTTGGGGGGATGGTACAGATACGCAGTATTTT.

This chain connects TRBV19 to TRBJ2-7; D uncertain. Germline values: CDR1 LNHDA, CDR2 SQIVND (reference sequence). V was pared by 2 bases and J by 2 bases, with 16 bases between. The CDR3 extends over 16 amino acids. Written as DNA, the CDR3 is TGTGCCAGTAGTATACGGGCAGGTTGGGAAACCTACGAGCAGTACTTC. Encoded protein: CASSIRAGWETYEQYF. Using reference TRBV19 and TRBJ2-7 for the parts outside the CDR3, the full variable domain is DGGITQSPKYLFRKEGQNVTLSCEQNLNHDAMYWYRQDPGQGLRLIYYSQIVNDFQKGDIAEGYSVSREKKESFPLTVTSAQKNPTAFYLCASSIRAGWETYEQYFGPGTRLTVT.

V and J are TRBV18 and TRBJ2-2, with D tentatively TRBD1 (6 bases). V lost 0 bases and J 5 bases, leaving 10 bases between the germline ends. This CDR3 has 15 residues. The V gene's germline CDR1 is KGHSH and CDR2 LQKENI. The CDR3 spells CASSPPQGRTGELFF. In nucleotides, the CDR3 is TGTGCCAGCTCACCACCACAGGGACGAACCGGGGAGCTGTTTTTT.

The chain has TRBV27 and TRBJ1-1, with D unresolved. Germline V CDR1 and CDR2: MNHEY, SMNVEV (reference sequence). V lost 3 bases, J lost 9 bases, and 8 bases lay in between. The CDR3 extends over 11 amino acids. The CDR3 DNA follows: TGTGCCAGCAGTTTCGGTTTGAAAGCTTTCTTT. This encodes CASSFGLKAFF.

The rearrangement joins TRBV7-2 to TRBJ1-6, with D tentatively TRBD1 (5 bases). The CDR3 runs to 17 residues. Germline CDR1 reads SGHTA; CDR2 reads FQGNSA. Trimming took off 3 bases at V and 8 bases at J, with 20 bases between the two ends. CDR3 sequence reads: CASSLATSVGVDSPLHF. DNA of the CDR3: TGTGCCAGCAGCTTGGCCACCTCAGTGGGGGTCGATTCACCCCTCCACTTT.

The chain recombines TRBV7-2 with TRBJ1-2, with no clear D. Trimming took off 8 bases at V and 2 bases at J, with 15 bases between the two ends. This CDR3 is 14 amino acids long. CDR1 and CDR2 from the germline V gene are SGHTA and FQGNSA. The CDR3 reads CASRRPAKNYGYTF. CDR3 DNA: TGTGCCAGCCGTCGGCCAGCCAAGAACTATGGCTACACCTTC.

This clone occurred once. The V and J genes are TRBV2 and TRBJ1-4; TRBD1 agrees at 7 bases. The CDR3 loop spans 13 amino acids. Germline values: CDR1 SNHLY, CDR2 FYNNEI. V gave up 7 bases and J gave up 8 bases; unmatched junction bases: 7. The CDR3 sequence: CASISTGSEKLFF. The CDR3 DNA is TGTGCCAGCATCTCGACAGGGAGCGAAAAACTGTTTTTT.

The rearrangement links TRBV28 to TRBJ2-2, with D tentatively TRBD1 (6 bases). V was shortened by 6 bases and J by 5 bases, with 13 bases between the two germline ends. Per the germline V gene, CDR1 is MDHEN and CDR2 is SYDVKM. This CDR3 is built from 14 residues. The CDR3 here is CASSRGRGTGELFF. DNA of the CDR3: TGTGCCAGCAGCAGGGGAAGGGGAACCGGGGAGCTGTTTTTT. Full variable domain (remainder filled in from reference TRBV28 and TRBJ2-2): DVKVTQSSRYLVKRTGEKVFLECVQDMDHENMFWYRQDPGLGLRLIYFSYDVKMKEKGDIPEGYSVSREKKERFSLILESASTNQTSMYLCASSRGRGTGELFFGEGSRLTVL.

The J gene is TRBJ1-1, the V gene TRBV6-5; weak D call: TRBD1 (5 bases). The CDR3 runs to 13 residues. V lost 7 bases and J 2 bases, leaving 11 bases between the germline ends. Germline V gives CDR1 MNHEY, CDR2 SVGAGI. The CDR3 sequence: CASTRAVNTEAFF. In DNA form, the CDR3 reads TGTGCCAGCACCAGGGCAGTAAACACTGAAGCTTTCTTT.